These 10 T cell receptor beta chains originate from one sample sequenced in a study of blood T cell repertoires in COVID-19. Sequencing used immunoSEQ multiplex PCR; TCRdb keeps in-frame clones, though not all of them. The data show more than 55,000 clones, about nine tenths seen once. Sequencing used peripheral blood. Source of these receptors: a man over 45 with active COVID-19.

CDR3 residues: CASPGTDSGNTIYF. CDR3 coding DNA: TGTGCCAGCCCCGGGACAGACTCTGGAAACACCATATATTTT. J is TRBJ1-3 and V is TRBV7-9, with 7 positions matching TRBD1. Germline V lookup: CDR1 SEHNR, CDR2 FQNEAQ (reference sequence). The CDR3 is 14 amino acids. The V and J ends lost 8 bases and 0 bases, in that order; junction bases with no gene match: 4. The full variable domain, with the rest looked up from reference TRBV7-9 and TRBJ1-3, is DTGVSQNPRHKITKRGQNVTFRCDPISEHNRLYWYRQTLGQGPEFLTYFQNEAQLEKSRLLSDRFSAERPKGSFSTLEIQRTEQGDSAMYLCASPGTDSGNTIYFGEGSWLTVV.

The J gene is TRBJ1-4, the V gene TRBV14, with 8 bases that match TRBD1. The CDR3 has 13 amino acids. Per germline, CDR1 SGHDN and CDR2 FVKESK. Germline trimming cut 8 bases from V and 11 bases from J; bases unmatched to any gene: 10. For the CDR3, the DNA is TGTGCCAGCGGAAACACAGGGGGACAGAAACTGTTTTTT. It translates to CASGNTGGQKLFF. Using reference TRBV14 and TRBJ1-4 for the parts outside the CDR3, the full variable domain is EAGVTQFPSHSVIEKGQTVTLRCDPISGHDNLYWYRRVMGKEIKFLLHFVKESKQDESGMPNNRFLAERTGGTYSTLKVQPAELEDSGVYFCASGNTGGQKLFFGSGTQLSVL.

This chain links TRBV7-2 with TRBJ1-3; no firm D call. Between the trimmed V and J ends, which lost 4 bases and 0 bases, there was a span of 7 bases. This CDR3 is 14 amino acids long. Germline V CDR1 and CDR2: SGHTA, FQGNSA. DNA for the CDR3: TGTGCCAGCAGCTCCGACACCTCTGGAAACACCATATATTTT. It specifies CASSSDTSGNTIYF.

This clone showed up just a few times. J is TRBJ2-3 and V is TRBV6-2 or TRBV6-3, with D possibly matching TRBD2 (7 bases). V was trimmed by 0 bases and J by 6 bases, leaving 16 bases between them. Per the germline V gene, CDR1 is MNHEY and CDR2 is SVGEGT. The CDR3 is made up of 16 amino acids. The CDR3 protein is CASSYSLAGAGDTQYF. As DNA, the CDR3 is TGTGCCAGCAGTTACTCTCTTGCGGGGGCAGGTGATACGCAGTATTTT.

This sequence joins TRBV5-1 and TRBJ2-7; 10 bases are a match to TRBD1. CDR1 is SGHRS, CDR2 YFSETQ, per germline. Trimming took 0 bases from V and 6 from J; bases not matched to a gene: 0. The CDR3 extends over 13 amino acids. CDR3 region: CASSLGDRGEQYF. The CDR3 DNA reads TGCGCCAGCAGCTTGGGGGACAGGGGCGAGCAGTACTTC.

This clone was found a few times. CDR3 DNA: TGTGCCAGCAGTCCGACAGGGGGGAGAGAAAAACTGTTTTTT. Translation gives CASSPTGGREKLFF. The chain recombines TRBV2 with TRBJ1-4; 9 bases match TRBD1. V lost 5 bases to trimming and J lost 8 bases; unmatched junction nucleotides: 6. Germline CDR1 is SNHLY and CDR2 is FYNNEI. This CDR3 is 14 amino acids long.

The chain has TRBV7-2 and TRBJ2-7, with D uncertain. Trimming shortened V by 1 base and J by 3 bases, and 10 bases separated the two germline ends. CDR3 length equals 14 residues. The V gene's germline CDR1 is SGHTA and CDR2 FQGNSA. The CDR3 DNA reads TGTGCCAGCAGCTTAGGCAGGATGAGCTACGAGCAGTACTTC. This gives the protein CASSLGRMSYEQYF.

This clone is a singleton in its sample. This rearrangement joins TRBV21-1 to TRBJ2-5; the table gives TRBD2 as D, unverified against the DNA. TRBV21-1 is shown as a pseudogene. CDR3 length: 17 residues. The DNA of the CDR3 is TGTGCCAGCAGCAAAGTAACTAGCGGGAGTTCGCAAGAGACCCAGTACTTC. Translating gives CASSKVTSGSSQETQYF.

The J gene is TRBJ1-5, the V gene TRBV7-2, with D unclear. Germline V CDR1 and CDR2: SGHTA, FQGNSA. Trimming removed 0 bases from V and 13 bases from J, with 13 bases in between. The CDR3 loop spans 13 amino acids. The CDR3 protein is CASSLALKTEQHF. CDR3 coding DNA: TGTGCCAGCAGCTTAGCACTTAAAACAGAACAGCATTTT.

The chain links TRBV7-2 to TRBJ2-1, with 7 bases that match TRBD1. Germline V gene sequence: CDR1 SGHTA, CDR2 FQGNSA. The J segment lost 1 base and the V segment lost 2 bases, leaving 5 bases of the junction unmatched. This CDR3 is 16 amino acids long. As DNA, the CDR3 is TGTGCCAGCAGCTTACCGACAGGGATGTCCTACAATGAGCAGTTCTTC. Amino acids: CASSLPTGMSYNEQFF.